This is a list of T cell receptor beta chains from one sample in a study of Ad26.COV2.S vaccination and SARS-CoV-2 variants. Sequenced by immunoSEQ multiplex PCR; TCRdb stores in-frame clones only, minus some. Of about 680,000 clones listed, more than 70% are singletons. The source was peripheral blood, collected in a trial of Ad26.COV2.S vaccine versus placebo. The receptor source for this set is a person between 18 and 65 years old who received the Ad26.COV2.S COVID-19 vaccine or a placebo. The CDR3 runs from the conserved cysteine through the conserved F or W. Each record gives: clone size, D gene, V gene, J gene, CDR3 protein, CDR3 DNA. A D gene is named only where the DNA matches it firmly. Clone size is not always given. Where it is, it says once, few, many or a class for expanded clones.

>-|-|TRBV19|TRBJ2-2
CASISRGDTGELFF
TGTGCCAGTATAAGTAGAGGGGACACCGGGGAGCTGTTTTTT
>-|-|TRBV9|TRBJ2-3
CASSPGSGPSTDTQYF
TGTGCCAGCAGCCCCGGGAGTGGCCCTAGCACAGATACGCAGTATTTT
>-|-|TRBV19|TRBJ1-1
CASSTPEQNTEAFF
TGTGCCAGTAGTACCCCGGAACAGAACACTGAAGCTTTCTTT
>-|-|TRBV7-9|TRBJ2-1
CASSQGSLNEQFF
TGTGCCAGCAGCCAGGGATCACTCAATGAGCAGTTCTTC
>-|TRBD1|TRBV4-2|TRBJ1-4
CASSPGTADNEKLFF
TGTGCCAGCAGCCCCGGGACAGCCGATAATGAAAAACTGTTTTTT
>-|TRBD1|TRBV7-2|TRBJ1-3
CASSLGPGGPGNTIYF
TGTGCCAGCAGCTTAGGGCCAGGGGGGCCAGGAAACACCATATATTTT
>-|-|TRBV6-2/TRBV6-3|TRBJ1-1
CASSYSSGWTEAFF
TGTGCCAGCAGTTACTCGTCTGGCTGGACTGAAGCTTTCTTT
>-|TRBD1|TRBV27|TRBJ2-3
CASRRTGLTDTQYF
TGTGCCAGCAGAAGGACAGGGCTCACAGATACGCAGTATTTT
>-|TRBD1|TRBV10-2|TRBJ2-6
CASQDRGQLSGANVLTF
TGCGCCAGCCAGGACAGGGGGCAACTCTCTGGGGCCAACGTCCTGACTTTC
>-|-|TRBV5-1|TRBJ2-1
CASSPGTSTYNEQFF
TGCGCCAGCAGCCCCGGGACCAGCACCTACAATGAGCAGTTCTTC
>-|-|TRBV10-3|TRBJ1-2
CAISGGGTNYGYTF
TGTGCCATCAGTGGGGGGGGAACTAACTATGGCTACACCTTC
>-|-|TRBV5-4|TRBJ2-3
CASSWGDTQYF
TGTGCCAGCAGCTGGGGGGATACGCAGTATTTT
>-|-|TRBV3-1/TRBV3-2|TRBJ1-3
CASSQPRSFAGNTIYF
TGTGCCAGCAGCCAGCCGCGGTCGTTCGCCGGAAACACCATATATTTT
>-|TRBD1|TRBV16|TRBJ1-3
CASSQVTGLGNTIYF
TGTGCCAGCAGCCAAGTGACAGGGCTTGGAAACACCATATATTTT
>-|-|TRBV19|TRBJ1-1
CASSILGTEAFF
TGTGCCAGTAGTATATTAGGCACTGAAGCTTTCTTT
>-|-|TRBV14|TRBJ2-1
CASSQRKLTSSYNEQFF
TGTGCCAGCAGCCAAAGGAAGCTGACAAGCTCCTACAATGAGCAGTTCTTC
>-|TRBD1|TRBV5-1|TRBJ2-7
CASSFRDRDYEQYF
TGCGCCAGCAGCTTTCGGGACAGAGATTACGAGCAGTACTTC
>-|TRBD1|TRBV12-5|TRBJ2-7
CASGFAIPGQGSYEQYF
TGTGCTAGTGGTTTTGCAATTCCGGGACAGGGCTCCTACGAGCAGTACTTC
>-|TRBD2|TRBV7-2|TRBJ2-6
CASSLSTSGANSGANVLTF
TGTGCCAGCAGCCTCTCGACTAGCGGGGCTAACTCTGGGGCCAACGTCCTGACTTTC
>-|TRBD1|TRBV19|TRBJ1-1
CASSRQGVDTEAFF
TGTGCCAGTAGTCGGCAGGGGGTTGACACTGAAGCTTTCTTT
>-|TRBD2|TRBV10-3|TRBJ2-2
CATAPSAGVPIGELFF
TGTGCCACCGCCCCCTCAGCGGGGGTCCCCATCGGGGAGCTGTTTTTT
>-|-|TRBV10-3|TRBJ1-2
CAISESGSYGYTF
TGTGCCATCAGTGAGTCAGGCAGCTATGGCTACACCTTC
>-|-|TRBV19|TRBJ1-2
CASSIPGGGGYTF
TGTGCCAGTAGTATCCCAGGTGGGGGAGGCTACACCTTC
>-|-|TRBV13|TRBJ2-3
CASSSDSFTDTQYF
TGTGCCAGCAGCTCGGACAGCTTCACAGATACGCAGTATTTT
>once|TRBD1|TRBV24-1|TRBJ2-5
CATSDSNTGEETQYF
TGTGCCACCAGTGACTCGAATACAGGGGAAGAGACCCAGTACTTC
>-|TRBD2|TRBV2|TRBJ2-7
CASRFSGSYEQYF
TGTGCCAGCAGGTTTAGCGGGAGCTACGAGCAGTACTTC
>-|TRBD2|TRBV7-8|TRBJ2-1
CASSLALAGEVHEQFF
TGTGCCAGCAGCTTAGCCTTAGCGGGAGAGGTTCATGAGCAGTTCTTC
>-|-|TRBV7-2|TRBJ1-1
CASSPPGVSYTEAFF
TGTGCCAGCAGCCCGCCGGGAGTCTCGTACACTGAAGCTTTCTTT
>-|TRBD2|TRBV7-9|TRBJ2-7
CASSLGRGDEQYF
TGTGCCAGCAGTTTAGGGCGGGGGGACGAGCAGTACTTC
>-|TRBD1|TRBV5-5|TRBJ2-2
CASSLTGGWGIGELFF
TGTGCCAGCAGCCTGACAGGGGGCTGGGGCATCGGGGAGCTGTTTTTT
>-|-|TRBV27|TRBJ2-2
CASSYRVVLDTGELFF
TGTGCCAGCAGTTATAGGGTGGTGTTGGACACCGGGGAGCTGTTTTTT